Presented here are 26 T cell receptor beta chains from one specimen sequenced in a study of T-cell reconstitution after alpha-beta-depleted transplantation in children. The authors prepared the TCRbeta library with unique molecular identifiers. In TCRdb, the PCR reads were re-called with MiXCR into one record per CDR3 protein. The sample lists 580,000 or so distinct CDR3 sequences, more than 20% seen once, with less than 15% in the top ten. The sequencing here drew on PBMCs, mostly from graft donor cells, taken 360 days after TCRalphabeta/CD19-depleted stem cell transplant. These receptors came from a boy younger than two who had a stem cell transplant for acute myeloid leukemia, so the T cells may come from the graft donor.

V gene TRBV5-1 combines with J gene TRBJ2-1; D assignment may be TRBD1 or TRBD2 (5 bases each). CDR3 size: 17 residues. Germline lookup yields CDR1 SGHRS and CDR2 YFSETQ. Trimming removed 0 bases at V and 0 bases at J, with 13 bases between. CDR3 loop: CASSLAKGTSSYNEQFF. In DNA, the CDR3 is TGCGCCAGCAGCTTGGCCAAAGGGACCTCCTCCTACAATGAGCAGTTCTTC.

The CDR3 DNA follows: TGCAGTGCTAGAGACCCGGCCGGGAACACTGAAGCTTTCTTT. Amino acid sequence: CSARDPAGNTEAFF. The rearrangement joins TRBV20-1 to TRBJ1-1; the D is unclear. Trimming cost V 0 bases and J 1 base, with 9 bases left between them. In germline, CDR1 is DFQATT, CDR2 SNEGSKA (reference sequence). The CDR3 consists of 14 residues.

This clonotype was picked up many times. The chain recombines TRBV29-1 with TRBJ2-4, with D maybe TRBD1 (5 bases). The CDR3 has 15 residues. The germline CDR1 and CDR2 sequences are SQVTM and ANQGSEA. V was shortened by 7 bases and J by 2 bases, with 18 bases between the two germline ends. CDR3 protein: CSAVRQNSPKNIQYF. CDR3 DNA: TGCAGCGCCGTCAGACAGAATTCCCCCAAAAACATTCAGTACTTC.

This rearrangement joins TRBV2 to TRBJ2-2; 9 bases are a match to TRBD1. V was pared by 8 bases and J by 7 bases, with 11 bases of the junction left unmatched. The germline CDR1 and CDR2 sequences are SNHLY and FYNNEI. The CDR3 extends over 15 amino acids. The CDR3 region is CASRPGTGLSGELFF. The CDR3 DNA reads as TGTGCCAGCCGTCCCGGGACAGGGCTTAGCGGGGAGCTGTTTTTT.

This clonotype turned up a few times. The genes are TRBV15 and TRBJ1-5; no clear D. CDR1 LNHNV and CDR2 YYDKDF come from the germline V gene (reference sequence). Trimming pared 1 base from V and 0 bases from J, leaving 7 bases between. The CDR3 runs 15 residues. The CDR3 DNA sequence: TGTGCCACCAGCAGAGCCGGGTATAGCAATCAGCCCCAGCATTTT. Translating it yields CATSRAGYSNQPQHF.

The CDR3 DNA is TGCGCCAGCAGTGAGGGTCAGATCCAGCCCCAGCATTTT. Amino acid sequence: CASSEGQIQPQHF. This chain links TRBV10-2 with TRBJ1-5; D is ambiguous. Germline-derived CDR1 and CDR2 are WSHSY and SAAADI. Trimming left V 2 bases short and J 7 bases short, with 9 bases between. This CDR3 spans 13 amino acids.

This clonotype was detected many times. The chain is built from TRBV12-3 or TRBV12-4 and TRBJ1-2; maybe TRBD1 (5 bases). V dropped 8 bases and J dropped 6 bases, with 19 bases sitting between them. This CDR3 has 14 amino acids. The CDR3 is CASGPSGWGHGYTF. The CDR3, as DNA: TGTGCCAGCGGGCCCTCGGGATGGGGCCATGGCTACACCTTC.

This chain joins TRBV18 and TRBJ2-5; 9 bases are a match to TRBD1. V dropped 5 bases and J dropped 2; count of bases not matched to a gene: 9. The CDR3 is made up of 16 amino acids. The V gene's germline CDR1 is KGHSH and CDR2 LQKENI. This CDR3 is CASSSSGTGRQETQYF. The CDR3 bases are TGTGCCAGCTCATCCTCCGGGACAGGGCGGCAAGAGACCCAGTACTTC.

The chain carries TRBV20-1 and TRBJ1-4; no reliable D call. The ends were cut back, 3 bases at V and 0 bases at J, with 5 bases in the middle. CDR3 length: 13 amino acids. Germline assignment: CDR1 DFQATT and CDR2 SNEGSKA (reference sequence). The DNA of the CDR3 is TGCAGTGCTAGGGTAGCAACTAATGAAAAACTGTTTTTT. Amino acid sequence: CSARVATNEKLFF.

The chain links TRBV5-1 to TRBJ2-5; the D is unclear. From germline, CDR1 is SGHRS and CDR2 YFSETQ. The V and J ends lost 7 bases and 4 bases respectively, with 11 bases between them. This CDR3 contains 12 residues. Here the CDR3 reads CASSAVRETQYF. As DNA, the CDR3 is TGCGCCAGCTCTGCGGTACGAGAGACCCAGTACTTC.

The V gene is TRBV6-5, the J gene TRBJ2-6, with D unresolved. The V gene lost 0 bases and the J gene lost 4 bases, with 10 bases spanning the gap. This CDR3 has 16 amino acids. Germline assignment: CDR1 MNHEY and CDR2 SVGAGI. In DNA, the CDR3 is TGTGCCAGCAGTTACTCGAGAACTCCGGGGGCCAACGTCCTGACTTTC. This sequence encodes CASSYSRTPGANVLTF.

This clonotype was detected a few times. This chain links TRBV6-5 with TRBJ2-1, with TRBD1 matching 9 bases. There are 14 residues in the CDR3. V was clipped by 8 bases and J by 6 bases; unmatched bases: 8. The V gene's germline CDR1 is MNHEY and CDR2 SVGAGI. The CDR3 DNA follows: TGTGCCAGCCGCTCCTCGACAGGGGGCAATGAGCAGTTCTTC. This encodes CASRSSTGGNEQFF.

The V gene is TRBV6-2 or TRBV6-3, the J gene TRBJ2-1; D is undetermined. Trimming removed 6 bases at V and 8 bases at J, with 23 bases between. The CDR3 extends over 16 amino acids. CDR1 MNHEY and CDR2 SVGEGT come from the germline V gene. The CDR3 protein is CASRTFAGSRFDEQFF. CDR3 bases: TGTGCCAGCAGGACCTTCGCCGGGTCTCGTTTTGATGAGCAGTTCTTC.

CDR3 amino acids: CASTSGPNEKLFF. In DNA, the CDR3 is TGTGCCAGCACCTCGGGACCGAATGAAAAACTGTTTTTT. The chain carries TRBV27 and TRBJ1-4; the D gene is possibly TRBD1 (5 bases). The germline V and J ends were trimmed by 7 bases and 5 bases, with 11 bases remaining between them. CDR1 is MNHEY, CDR2 SMNVEV, per germline (reference sequence). CDR3 length equals 13 residues.

The chain joins TRBV11-2 to TRBJ2-1; maybe TRBD1 (5 bases). V dropped 3 bases and J dropped 3 bases, with 15 bases sitting between them. CDR3 length equals 16 residues. The germline gives CDR1 SGHAT, CDR2 FQNNGV. CDR3 in amino acids: CASSFLRRQYYNEQFF. CDR3 sequence (DNA): TGTGCCAGCAGCTTTCTTAGGCGACAGTACTACAATGAGCAGTTCTTC.

This clonotype has a count of ten or more. The genes are TRBV20-1 and TRBJ2-1; maybe TRBD2 (6 bases). Per germline, CDR1 DFQATT and CDR2 SNEGSKA (reference sequence). This CDR3 contains 13 residues. DNA of the CDR3: TGCAGCAGACCGGGGGTCGAGAGGGATGAGCAGTTCTTC. Encoded protein: CSRPGVERDEQFF.

This clonotype was found many times. The V and J genes are TRBV12-3 or TRBV12-4 and TRBJ1-5; D unresolved. The CDR3 has 14 amino acids. Trimming removed 6 bases from V and 1 base from J, with 10 bases in between. The CDR3 loop reads CASSNRDSNQPQHF. The CDR3 nucleotides read TGTGCCAGCAGCAACCGTGACAGCAATCAGCCCCAGCATTTT.

This clonotype came up a few times. CDR3: CASSYQRAATDTQYF. In DNA form, the CDR3 reads TGTGCCAGCAGTTATCAACGTGCTGCCACAGATACGCAGTATTTT. The rearrangement links TRBV6-2 or TRBV6-3 to TRBJ2-3; D ambiguous. Trimming removed 3 bases at V and 2 bases at J, with 12 bases between. CDR1 and CDR2 from the germline V gene are MNHEY and SVGEGT. The length of the CDR3 is 15 residues.

This clonotype was counted many times. V gene TRBV7-2 combines with J gene TRBJ2-2; maybe TRBD2 (6 bases). Germline V gene lookup returns CDR1 SGHTA and CDR2 FQGNSA. The CDR3 contains 15 residues. Trimming stripped 4 bases from V and 0 bases from J, with 9 bases between. CDR3 residues: CASSYLAANTGELFF. The CDR3 nucleotides read TGTGCCAGCAGCTACTTAGCGGCGAACACCGGGGAGCTGTTTTTT. Combining the CDR3 with reference TRBV7-2 and TRBJ2-2 gives the whole variable domain GAGVSQSPSNKVTEKGKDVELRCDPISGHTALYWYRQSLGQGLEFLIYFQGNSAPDKSGLPSDRFSAERTGGSVSTLTIQRTQQEDSAVYLCASSYLAANTGELFFGEGSRLTVL.

The chain has TRBV4-3 and TRBJ2-2, with D perhaps TRBD2 (6 bases). V shed 0 bases and J shed 4 bases, with 12 bases lying between them. CDR3 length: 16 amino acids. Germline values: CDR1 LGHNA, CDR2 YSLEER. The CDR3 region has the DNA TGCGCCAGCAGCCAAGAAGAGGGGAGGAGCACCGGGGAGCTGTTTTTT. This translates into CASSQEEGRSTGELFF.

The chain uses TRBV5-1 and TRBJ1-1; 8 positions agree with TRBD1. The CDR3 contains 16 residues. V shed 2 bases, J shed 3 bases, and the junction held 9 bases outside the gene matches. In germline, CDR1 is SGHRS, CDR2 YFSETQ. DNA for the CDR3: TGCGCCAGCAGCTTAACACCAGGGGGCTGGGACACTGAAGCTTTCTTT. Its protein product is CASSLTPGGWDTEAFF.

This clonotype came up a few times. The J gene is TRBJ1-1, the V gene TRBV11-2; D gene uncertain. Germline assignment: CDR1 SGHAT and CDR2 FQNNGV. V was clipped by 3 bases and J by 5 bases, with 7 bases between them. The CDR3 runs 12 residues. The CDR3 sequence is CASSFSRTEAFF. As DNA, the CDR3 is TGTGCCAGCAGCTTTTCGAGAACTGAAGCTTTCTTT.

In this sample, this clonotype turned up many times. The V gene is TRBV19, the J gene TRBJ2-1; 9 bases map to TRBD1. V was clipped by 1 base and J by 6 bases; unmatched bases: 4. The CDR3 runs 15 residues. Germline loops: CDR1 LNHDA, CDR2 SQIVND (reference sequence). This CDR3 reads CASSIVGTGINEQFF. In DNA form, the CDR3 reads TGTGCCAGTAGTATAGTAGGGACAGGGATCAATGAGCAGTTCTTC.

There are a few counts of this clonotype. The rearrangement joins TRBV7-2 to TRBJ2-2; D unresolved. Germline V gene data show CDR1 as SGHTA and CDR2 as FQGNSA. Between the trimmed V and J ends, which lost 7 bases and 2 bases, there was a span of 17 bases. The CDR3 extends over 16 amino acids. The CDR3 nucleotides read TGTGCCAGCACCAGTGCCCCGGGCGGAAACACCGGGGAGCTGTTTTTT. As protein: CASTSAPGGNTGELFF.

The V call is TRBV20-1, the J call TRBJ2-1; maybe TRBD2 (7 bases). V lost 5 bases to trimming and J lost 7 bases, with 15 bases between them. CDR1 is DFQATT, CDR2 SNEGSKA, per germline (reference sequence). The CDR3 spans 13 residues. CDR3 in DNA: TGCAGTGCTCCCGAGGGGGGGACTAATGAGCAGTTCTTC. Protein sequence: CSAPEGGTNEQFF.

This clonotype was observed a few times. The chain is built from TRBV29-1 and TRBJ2-5, with 10 bases fitting TRBD2. J was trimmed by 5 bases and V by 7 bases; bases with no gene match: 10. CDR3 length equals 14 residues. Germline V gene data show CDR1 as SQVTM and CDR2 as ANQGSEA. The CDR3: CSALGTSDGETQYF. The CDR3 nucleotides read TGCAGCGCCTTAGGGACTAGCGACGGGGAGACCCAGTACTTC.